A selection of T cell receptor beta chains follows, all from one sample in a study of cytomegalovirus exposure and HLA in healthy donors. The repertoire was sequenced with immunoSEQ multiplex PCR; TCRdb's copy has only in-frame clones and lacks some. The sample consists of around 80,000 clones, around 62% of them appearing once. Material for sequencing was PBMCs. These receptors were taken from a male donor in good health and CMV-seropositive. Both conserved end residues are part of each CDR3. D genes are given only for firm matches. Size is omitted from some rows. Given values are once, few, many or a class for expanded clones.

abundance: few
d_gene: TRBD2
j_gene: TRBJ2-3
v_gene: TRBV18
CDR3aa: CASFPASGGRDTQYF
CDR3nt: TGTGCCAGCTTCCCCGCGTCGGGGGGTAGAGATACGCAGTATTTT

abundance: -
d_gene: -
j_gene: TRBJ1-4
v_gene: TRBV5-5
CDR3aa: CASRRNRVEEKLFF
CDR3nt: TGTGCCAGCAGACGCAACAGGGTCGAGGAAAAACTGTTTTTT

abundance: once
d_gene: -
j_gene: TRBJ2-3
v_gene: TRBV13
CDR3aa: CASSLRRSTESTDTQYF
CDR3nt: TGTGCCAGCAGCCTCCGACGATCGACAGAGAGCACAGATACGCAGTATTTT

abundance: once
d_gene: -
j_gene: TRBJ2-1
v_gene: TRBV5-1
CDR3aa: CASSPGLGTYNEQFF
CDR3nt: TGCGCCAGCAGCCCCGGACTTGGGACCTACAATGAGCAGTTCTTC

abundance: few
d_gene: TRBD2
j_gene: TRBJ2-2
v_gene: TRBV7-8
CDR3aa: CASSWGSGLNTGELFF
CDR3nt: TGTGCCAGCAGCTGGGGGTCGGGACTAAACACCGGGGAGCTGTTTTTT

abundance: -
d_gene: -
j_gene: TRBJ2-3
v_gene: TRBV7-9
CDR3aa: CASSPFSTDTQYF
CDR3nt: TGTGCCAGCAGCCCCTTTAGCACAGATACGCAGTATTTT

abundance: -
d_gene: -
j_gene: TRBJ1-4
v_gene: TRBV2
CDR3aa: CASRGQLSPNEKLFF
CDR3nt: TGTGCCAGCAGGGGACAACTCTCGCCTAATGAAAAACTGTTTTTT

abundance: -
d_gene: TRBD1
j_gene: TRBJ1-1
v_gene: TRBV6-1
CDR3aa: CASSNLDRYTEAFF
CDR3nt: TGTGCCAGCAGTAACCTGGACAGGTACACTGAAGCTTTCTTT

abundance: -
d_gene: -
j_gene: TRBJ2-5
v_gene: TRBV5-1
CDR3aa: CASSRDGGPETQYF
CDR3nt: TGCGCCAGCAGCAGAGATGGGGGCCCAGAGACCCAGTACTTC

abundance: -
d_gene: -
j_gene: TRBJ2-5
v_gene: TRBV7-9
CDR3aa: CASSLAHRVGETQYF
CDR3nt: TGTGCCAGCAGCTTAGCCCACAGGGTGGGGGAGACCCAGTACTTC

abundance: -
d_gene: -
j_gene: TRBJ1-4
v_gene: TRBV7-8
CDR3aa: CASSWGETTNEKLFF
CDR3nt: TGTGCCAGCAGCTGGGGGGAAACAACTAATGAAAAACTGTTTTTT

abundance: -
d_gene: TRBD2
j_gene: TRBJ2-1
v_gene: TRBV7-6
CDR3aa: CASSLGRGGNEQFF
CDR3nt: TGTGCCAGCAGCTTGGGGCGGGGAGGGAATGAGCAGTTCTTC

abundance: -
d_gene: TRBD2
j_gene: TRBJ2-3
v_gene: TRBV27
CDR3aa: CASDGYEREGSTDTQYF
CDR3nt: TGTGCCAGCGATGGTTATGAGCGGGAGGGTTCCACAGATACGCAGTATTTT

abundance: -
d_gene: TRBD2
j_gene: TRBJ2-7
v_gene: TRBV5-3
CDR3aa: CARSTGLAPLKYEQYF
CDR3nt: TGTGCCAGAAGCACGGGACTAGCGCCATTAAAGTACGAGCAGTACTTC

abundance: -
d_gene: TRBD1
j_gene: TRBJ2-5
v_gene: TRBV7-2
CDR3aa: CASSPDRGSGETQYF
CDR3nt: TGTGCCAGCAGCCCGGACAGGGGCTCAGGGGAGACCCAGTACTTC

abundance: -
d_gene: TRBD1
j_gene: TRBJ1-2
v_gene: TRBV28
CDR3aa: CASSPTGDYGYTF
CDR3nt: TGTGCCAGCAGCCCGACAGGGGACTATGGCTACACCTTC

abundance: -
d_gene: TRBD1
j_gene: TRBJ1-5
v_gene: TRBV6-1
CDR3aa: CASQFGTDSNQPQHF
CDR3nt: TGTGCCAGCCAATTCGGGACAGATAGCAATCAGCCCCAGCATTTT

abundance: -
d_gene: -
j_gene: TRBJ1-6
v_gene: TRBV27
CDR3aa: CASSFTENSPLHF
CDR3nt: TGTGCCAGCAGTTTTACAGAGAATTCACCCCTCCACTTT

abundance: few
d_gene: -
j_gene: TRBJ1-3
v_gene: TRBV5-1
CDR3aa: CASSLGTRTGRNTIYF
CDR3nt: TGCGCCAGCAGCTTGGGAACTCGGACGGGGAGAAACACCATATATTTT

abundance: -
d_gene: -
j_gene: TRBJ1-5
v_gene: TRBV10-3
CDR3aa: CAISESANQPQHF
CDR3nt: TGTGCCATCAGTGAGTCGGCCAATCAGCCCCAGCATTTT

abundance: -
d_gene: TRBD2
j_gene: TRBJ2-7
v_gene: TRBV7-8
CDR3aa: CASSLKISGTSGAEQYF
CDR3nt: TGTGCCAGCAGCTTAAAGATATCCGGGACTAGCGGGGCTGAGCAGTACTTC

abundance: -
d_gene: -
j_gene: TRBJ2-5
v_gene: TRBV9
CDR3aa: CASSVLDQETQYF
CDR3nt: TGTGCCAGCAGCGTACTAGACCAAGAGACCCAGTACTTC

abundance: -
d_gene: -
j_gene: TRBJ1-6
v_gene: TRBV19
CDR3aa: CASSIDPSNSPLHF
CDR3nt: TGTGCCAGTAGTATAGATCCGAGCAATTCACCCCTCCACTTT

abundance: -
d_gene: -
j_gene: TRBJ1-4
v_gene: TRBV7-9
CDR3aa: CASSLGTEKLFF
CDR3nt: TGTGCCAGCAGCCTCGGGACAGAAAAACTGTTTTTT

abundance: few
d_gene: -
j_gene: TRBJ2-7
v_gene: TRBV25-1
CDR3aa: CASSRSANEQYF
CDR3nt: TGTGCCAGCAGTCGGAGTGCGAACGAGCAGTACTTC

abundance: -
d_gene: TRBD2
j_gene: TRBJ2-7
v_gene: TRBV7-9
CDR3aa: CASIHGGVGDYEQYF
CDR3nt: TGTGCCAGCATACACGGGGGGGTTGGAGACTACGAGCAGTACTTC

abundance: -
d_gene: -
j_gene: TRBJ1-3
v_gene: TRBV9
CDR3aa: CASSDPFGGVIANTIYF
CDR3nt: TGTGCCAGCAGCGACCCTTTTGGGGGGGTAATAGCAAACACCATATATTTT

abundance: -
d_gene: TRBD1
j_gene: TRBJ1-3
v_gene: TRBV19
CDR3aa: CASRMYLGQGTGNTIYF
CDR3nt: TGTGCCAGTAGGATGTACCTTGGACAGGGTACAGGAAACACCATATATTTT

abundance: -
d_gene: TRBD1
j_gene: TRBJ1-6
v_gene: TRBV5-8
CDR3aa: CASSLEDRGNSPLHF
CDR3nt: TGTGCCAGCAGCTTGGAGGACAGGGGTAATTCACCCCTCCACTTT

abundance: few
d_gene: -
j_gene: TRBJ2-7
v_gene: TRBV13
CDR3aa: CASSSLLPAGSSYEQYF
CDR3nt: TGTGCCAGCAGCTCTTTGTTGCCTGCGGGGAGCTCCTACGAGCAGTACTTC

abundance: -
d_gene: TRBD1
j_gene: TRBJ1-2
v_gene: TRBV19
CDR3aa: CASSIWGGDSNYGYTF
CDR3nt: TGTGCCAGTAGTATTTGGGGCGGGGACAGCAACTATGGCTACACCTTC

abundance: once
d_gene: -
j_gene: TRBJ1-1
v_gene: TRBV7-3
CDR3aa: CASSSGASRGTEAFF
CDR3nt: TGTGCCAGCAGCTCAGGGGCGTCCAGGGGAACTGAAGCTTTCTTT

abundance: -
d_gene: -
j_gene: TRBJ2-2
v_gene: TRBV7-9
CDR3aa: CASSLTLGNTGELFF
CDR3nt: TGTGCCAGCAGCTTAACCCTAGGGAACACCGGGGAGCTGTTTTTT

abundance: -
d_gene: TRBD2
j_gene: TRBJ2-2
v_gene: TRBV7-2
CDR3aa: CASSLNPGTSGSGELFF
CDR3nt: TGTGCCAGCAGCTTGAATCCTGGGACTAGCGGGTCCGGGGAGCTGTTTTTT

abundance: -
d_gene: -
j_gene: TRBJ1-1
v_gene: TRBV27
CDR3aa: CASRRRSGNTEAFF
CDR3nt: TGTGCCAGCAGACGCCGAAGCGGGAACACTGAAGCTTTCTTT

abundance: -
d_gene: -
j_gene: TRBJ2-5
v_gene: TRBV27
CDR3aa: CASSPLDRPWEQYF
CDR3nt: TGTGCCAGCAGTCCTCTCGATCGCCCGTGGGAGCAGTACTTC

abundance: -
d_gene: TRBD1
j_gene: TRBJ1-2
v_gene: TRBV19
CDR3aa: CASSGTASSDGYTF
CDR3nt: TGTGCCAGTAGTGGGACAGCCTCCAGTGATGGCTACACCTTC

abundance: -
d_gene: TRBD2
j_gene: TRBJ2-7
v_gene: TRBV5-4
CDR3aa: CASSPSGTTYEQYF
CDR3nt: TGTGCCAGCAGCCCTAGCGGTACCACCTACGAGCAGTACTTC

abundance: -
d_gene: -
j_gene: TRBJ2-7
v_gene: TRBV6-6
CDR3aa: CASSADSEREQYF
CDR3nt: TGTGCCAGCAGTGCGGACAGCGAGAGGGAGCAGTACTTC

abundance: -
d_gene: TRBD2
j_gene: TRBJ2-1
v_gene: TRBV28
CDR3aa: CASSFMSGGEFF
CDR3nt: TGTGCCAGCAGTTTTATGTCGGGGGGGGAGTTCTTC

abundance: few
d_gene: -
j_gene: TRBJ1-6
v_gene: TRBV18
CDR3aa: CASSPGPGRGSPLHF
CDR3nt: TGTGCCAGCTCACCCGGACCCGGGAGGGGTTCACCCCTCCACTTT

abundance: -
d_gene: TRBD2
j_gene: TRBJ2-1
v_gene: TRBV6-6
CDR3aa: CASTKWGTSGYDEQFF
CDR3nt: TGTGCCAGCACCAAGTGGGGGACTAGCGGATACGATGAGCAGTTCTTC

abundance: -
d_gene: TRBD1
j_gene: TRBJ2-7
v_gene: TRBV13
CDR3aa: CASSSSGTVYEQYF
CDR3nt: TGTGCCAGCAGCTCATCCGGGACAGTCTACGAGCAGTACTTC

abundance: few
d_gene: TRBD2
j_gene: TRBJ2-1
v_gene: TRBV5-6
CDR3aa: CASSLGSGGVSYNEQFF
CDR3nt: TGTGCCAGCAGCTTGGGTAGCGGGGGGGTCTCCTACAATGAGCAGTTCTTC

abundance: -
d_gene: -
j_gene: TRBJ1-3
v_gene: TRBV2
CDR3aa: CASTSSGNTIYF
CDR3nt: TGTGCCAGCACCTCCTCTGGAAACACCATATATTTT